One and the same sample provided the 18 T cell receptor beta chains below, sequenced in a study of T cell responses to AZD1222 COVID-19 vaccine. The table came from immunoSEQ multiplex PCR; TCRdb's copy has only in-frame clones and leaves some out. The table has just under 95,000 clones, approximately 90% seen once. The starting material was peripheral blood, obtained on day 0 of AZD1222 vaccination. The origin of the receptors is an adult in good health.

The V call is TRBV28, the J call TRBJ2-2; D remains unclear. Germline CDR1 and CDR2: MDHEN and SYDVKM. V lost 2 bases to trimming and J lost 8 bases, with 6 bases between them. This CDR3 comprises 12 residues. The CDR3 spells CASSLNGGELFF. DNA of the CDR3: TGTGCCAGCAGTTTAAACGGTGGGGAGCTGTTTTTT.

The rearrangement uses TRBV6-2 or TRBV6-3 and TRBJ1-6, with D perhaps matching TRBD1 (6 bases). The CDR3 loop spans 17 amino acids. CDR1 is MNHEY, CDR2 SVGEGT, per germline. Trimming stripped 5 bases from V and 10 bases from J, with 24 bases between. For the CDR3, the DNA is TGTGCCAGCAGTACCCTTCAGGGGCCTTCCGAACGATCACCCCTCCACTTT. Its protein is CASSTLQGPSERSPLHF.

The chain combines TRBV18 with TRBJ1-2; tentatively, D is TRBD1 (5 bases). The CDR3 has 14 residues. Germline CDR1 reads KGHSH; CDR2 reads LQKENI. V was clipped by 3 bases and J by 2 bases, with 10 bases between them. CDR3 coding DNA: TGTGCCAGCTCACCTAGCAGGGAAAACTATGGCTACACCTTC. Protein product: CASSPSRENYGYTF.

V is TRBV4-2 and J is TRBJ2-7; 11 positions match TRBD2. Germline CDR1 and CDR2: LGHNA and YNFKEQ. After removal of 2 bases from V and 0 bases from J, the junction contained 6 bases not matched to a gene. The CDR3 sequence is 17 residues long. The CDR3 is CASSQIVSGGASYEQYF. The CDR3 nucleotides read TGTGCCAGCAGCCAAATAGTTAGCGGGGGGGCCTCCTACGAGCAGTACTTC.

This chain links TRBV7-2 with TRBJ1-2, with D possibly TRBD1 on 5 matching bases. This CDR3 region has 14 residues. The V gene's germline CDR1 is SGHTA and CDR2 FQGNSA. Trimming took off 5 bases at V and 4 bases at J, with 14 bases between the two ends. CDR3 residues: CASSPTVGGYGYTF. In DNA, the CDR3 is TGTGCCAGCAGCCCTACCGTTGGGGGCTATGGCTACACCTTC. Complete variable domain (other parts from reference TRBV7-2 and TRBJ1-2): GAGVSQSPSNKVTEKGKDVELRCDPISGHTALYWYRQSLGQGLEFLIYFQGNSAPDKSGLPSDRFSAERTGGSVSTLTIQRTQQEDSAVYLCASSPTVGGYGYTFGSGTRLTVV.

The CDR3 DNA is TGTGCCAGCAGTCCCCCCAGCGGGGGGGCCGGGGAGCTGTTTTTT. Protein product: CASSPPSGGAGELFF. This chain uses TRBV27 with TRBJ2-2; TRBD2 agrees at 10 bases. Germline values: CDR1 MNHEY, CDR2 SMNVEV (reference sequence). The junction had 6 bases not matched to a gene; V was cut back by 5 bases and J by 6 bases. The CDR3 covers 15 residues.

The genes are TRBV11-3 and TRBJ2-5; D is possibly TRBD1 (6 bases). V was pared by 7 bases and J by 5 bases, with 11 bases between. Germline V gives CDR1 SGHNT, CDR2 YENEEA. The CDR3 is made up of 12 amino acids. The CDR3 region is CASKGQGETQYF. The CDR3, as DNA: TGTGCCAGCAAGGGGCAGGGGGAGACCCAGTACTTC.

The chain links TRBV19 to TRBJ2-3; D is uncertain. CDR1 is LNHDA and CDR2 is SQIVND in the germline V gene (reference sequence). The length of the CDR3 is 16 residues. The V end lost 6 bases, the J end lost 0 bases, and 16 bases lay between the germline ends. This CDR3 is CASSILAETSTDTQYF. The CDR3 region has the DNA TGTGCCAGTAGCATCCTCGCGGAAACTAGCACAGATACGCAGTATTTT.

The chain is built from TRBV19 and TRBJ1-2; 8 nucleotides match TRBD1. The CDR3 spans 13 residues. From germline, CDR1 is LNHDA and CDR2 SQIVND (reference sequence). With 5 bases clipped from V and 6 bases from J, the junction kept 5 bases outside the gene matches. CDR3 residues: CASSQDRGNGYTF. The CDR3 DNA reads TGTGCCAGTAGTCAAGACAGGGGAAATGGCTACACCTTC.

The rearrangement links TRBV12-3 or TRBV12-4 to TRBJ1-5; D gene unclear. The V end lost 5 bases, the J end lost 0 bases, and 5 bases lay between the germline ends. The CDR3 totals 13 residues. Written as DNA, the CDR3 is TGTGCCAGCAGTAGTTATAGCAATCAGCCCCAGCATTTT. This encodes CASSSYSNQPQHF.

The chain recombines TRBV7-9 with TRBJ2-5; TRBD1 might be the D (5 bases). The CDR3 length is 16 residues. V lost 1 base and J 5 bases, leaving 17 bases between the germline ends. CDR1 is SEHNR and CDR2 is FQNEAQ in the germline V gene (reference sequence). CDR3 protein: CASSLGSRVGGETQYF. For the CDR3, the DNA is TGTGCCAGCAGCTTAGGATCCAGGGTGGGTGGGGAGACCCAGTACTTC.

The V call is TRBV5-4, the J call TRBJ2-1; D is undetermined. Trimming cost V 4 bases and J 6 bases, with 17 bases left between them. Germline CDR1 reads SGHNT; CDR2 reads YYREEE (reference sequence). This CDR3 comprises 15 residues. The CDR3: CASSPSQGGRNEQFF. The CDR3 DNA follows: TGTGCCAGCAGCCCGTCGCAAGGTGGGCGCAATGAGCAGTTCTTC.

The table lists this clone with a count of one. The chain recombines TRBV7-8 with TRBJ1-1, with TRBD1 matching over 12 bases. J was trimmed by 5 bases and V by 5 bases; bases with no gene match: 6. CDR3 size: 15 residues. The germline gives CDR1 SGHVS, CDR2 FQNEAQ. This chain's CDR3 is CASSGDRGRMTEAFF. The DNA of the CDR3 is TGTGCCAGCAGCGGGGACAGGGGGCGGATGACTGAAGCTTTCTTT.

The DNA for the CDR3 is TGTGCCAGCAGTTACTCATCGACAGGGGGTAATTCACCCCTCCACTTT. Its translation is CASSYSSTGGNSPLHF. This rearrangement joins TRBV6-2 or TRBV6-3 to TRBJ1-6, with 9 bases lining up with TRBD1. The CDR3 totals 16 residues. CDR1 MNHEY and CDR2 SVGEGT come from the germline V gene. J was trimmed by 6 bases and V by 0 bases; bases with no gene match: 3.

This clone was observed a few times. The chain joins TRBV4-1 to TRBJ1-5, with D unresolved. Trimming stripped 2 bases from V and 7 bases from J, with 12 bases between. Per the germline V gene, CDR1 is MGHRA and CDR2 is YSYEKL. The length of the CDR3 is 14 residues. CDR3 nucleotide sequence: TGCGCCAGCAGCCAACCGCGTTCGGGGCAGCCCCAGCATTTT. Its translation is CASSQPRSGQPQHF.

The chain joins TRBV28 to TRBJ1-1; D remains ambiguous. CDR1 is MDHEN, CDR2 SYDVKM, per germline. The CDR3 has 16 amino acids. Trimming pared 3 bases from V and 1 base from J, leaving 15 bases between. CDR3 sequence reads: CASSFWQIKTNTEAFF. Written as DNA, the CDR3 is TGTGCCAGCAGTTTTTGGCAGATAAAAACGAACACTGAAGCTTTCTTT.

CDR3 protein: CAASYGSYNSPLHF. The CDR3 DNA reads as TGTGCCGCTTCCTATGGGTCCTATAATTCACCCCTCCACTTT. This rearrangement joins TRBV4-2 to TRBJ1-6, with D uncertain. CDR3 length equals 14 residues. CDR1 and CDR2 from the germline V gene are LGHNA and YNFKEQ. V was pared by 11 bases and J by 1 base, with 12 bases between.

The chain links TRBV3-1 (or the pseudogene TRBV3-2) to TRBJ1-5; 8 bases agree with TRBD1. CDR1 LGHDT and CDR2 YNNKEL come from the germline V gene (reference sequence). V lost 4 bases and J lost 3; bases outside the gene matches: 2. The CDR3 spans 14 residues. The CDR3 DNA reads TGTGCCAGCAGCCTCCAGGGGGCCAATCAGCCCCAGCATTTT. This encodes CASSLQGANQPQHF.